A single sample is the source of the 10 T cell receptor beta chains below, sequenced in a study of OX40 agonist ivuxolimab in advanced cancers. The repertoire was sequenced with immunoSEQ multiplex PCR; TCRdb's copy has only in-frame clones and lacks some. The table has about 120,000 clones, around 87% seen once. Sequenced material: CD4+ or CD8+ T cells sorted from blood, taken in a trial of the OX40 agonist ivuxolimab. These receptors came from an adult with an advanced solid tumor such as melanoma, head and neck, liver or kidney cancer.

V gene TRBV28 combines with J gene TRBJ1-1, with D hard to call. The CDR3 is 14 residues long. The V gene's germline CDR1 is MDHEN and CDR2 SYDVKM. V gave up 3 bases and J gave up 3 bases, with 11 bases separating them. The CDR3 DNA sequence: TGTGCCAGCAGTTTGTGGGAGATCGACACTGAAGCTTTCTTT. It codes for CASSLWEIDTEAFF.

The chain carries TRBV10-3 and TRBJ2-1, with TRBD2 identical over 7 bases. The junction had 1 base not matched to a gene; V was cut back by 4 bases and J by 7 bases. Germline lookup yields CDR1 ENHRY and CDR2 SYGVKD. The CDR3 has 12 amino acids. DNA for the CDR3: TGTGCCATCAGTGGCGGGGGAAATGAGCAGTTCTTC. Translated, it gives CAISGGGNEQFF.

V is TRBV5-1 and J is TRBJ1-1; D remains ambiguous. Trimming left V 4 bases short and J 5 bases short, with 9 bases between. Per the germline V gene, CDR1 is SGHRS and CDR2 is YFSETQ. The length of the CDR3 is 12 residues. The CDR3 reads CASSPAGTEAFF. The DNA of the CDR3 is TGCGCCAGCAGCCCTGCGGGGACTGAAGCTTTCTTT.

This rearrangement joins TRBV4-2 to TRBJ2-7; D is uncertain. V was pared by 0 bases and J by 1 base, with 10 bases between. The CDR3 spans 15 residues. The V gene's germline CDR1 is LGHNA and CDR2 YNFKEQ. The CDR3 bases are TGTGCCAGCAGCCAAGACAGCGCTCCTTCCTACGAGCAGTACTTC. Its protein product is CASSQDSAPSYEQYF.

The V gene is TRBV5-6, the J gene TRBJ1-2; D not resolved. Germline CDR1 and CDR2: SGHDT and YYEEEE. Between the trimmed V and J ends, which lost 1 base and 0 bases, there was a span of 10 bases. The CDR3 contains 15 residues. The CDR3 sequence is CASSLWAVANYGYTF. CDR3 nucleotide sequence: TGTGCCAGCAGCTTGTGGGCTGTAGCTAACTATGGCTACACCTTC.

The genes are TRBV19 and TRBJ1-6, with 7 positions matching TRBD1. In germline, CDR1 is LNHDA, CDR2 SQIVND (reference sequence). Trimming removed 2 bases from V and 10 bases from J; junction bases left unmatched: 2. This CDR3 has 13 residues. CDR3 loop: CASSITGDSPLHF. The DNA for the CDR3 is TGTGCCAGTAGTATAACAGGGGACTCACCCCTCCACTTT.

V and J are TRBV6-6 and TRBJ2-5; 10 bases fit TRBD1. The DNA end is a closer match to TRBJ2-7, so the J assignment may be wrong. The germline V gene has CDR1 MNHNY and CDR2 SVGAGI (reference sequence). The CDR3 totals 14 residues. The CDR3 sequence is CASRPTGGVYEQYF. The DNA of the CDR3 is TGTGCCAGCAGACCGACAGGGGGCGTATACGAGCAGTACTTC.

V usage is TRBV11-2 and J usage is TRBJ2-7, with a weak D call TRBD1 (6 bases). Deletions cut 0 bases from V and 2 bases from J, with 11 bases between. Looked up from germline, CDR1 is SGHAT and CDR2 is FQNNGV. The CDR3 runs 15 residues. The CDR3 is CASSLDQGPAYEQYF. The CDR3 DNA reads TGTGCCAGCAGCTTAGACCAGGGGCCTGCCTACGAGCAGTACTTC.

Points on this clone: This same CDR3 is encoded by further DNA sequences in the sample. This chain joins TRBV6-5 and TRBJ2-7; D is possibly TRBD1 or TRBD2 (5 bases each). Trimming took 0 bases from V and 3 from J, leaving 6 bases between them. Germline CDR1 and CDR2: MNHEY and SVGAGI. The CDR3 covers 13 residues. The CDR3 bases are TGTGCCAGCAGTTACTCGAGGGGCTACGAGCAGTACTTC. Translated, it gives CASSYSRGYEQYF.

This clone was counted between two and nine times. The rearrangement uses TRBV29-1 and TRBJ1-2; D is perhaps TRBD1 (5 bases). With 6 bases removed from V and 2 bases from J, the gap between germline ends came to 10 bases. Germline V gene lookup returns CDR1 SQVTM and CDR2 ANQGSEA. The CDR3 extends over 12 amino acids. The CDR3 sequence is CSVGELNYGYTF. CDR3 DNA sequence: TGCAGCGTGGGGGAACTCAACTATGGCTACACCTTC.